Listed below are T cell receptor beta chains from one sample, sequenced in a study of vaccination and CD4 T cells after COVID-19. Each CDR3 protein is one row after TCRdb ran MiXCR on the PCR reads. The profile shows some 11,000 distinct CDR3 sequences, 64% of them singletons. These receptors are not linked to any known antigen. Sequencing was performed on CD4+ T cells from blood, cultured in vitro. The receptors were sampled from a human donor who had recovered from COVID-19. CDR3s leave out the opening cysteine and the closing phenylalanine or tryptophan.

len | v_gene | CDR3aa
13 | TRBV2 | ASRAQRGSNQPQH
13 | TRBV30 | AWTRLAGSTDTQY
14 | TRBV20-1 | SAPRVDGFTYNEQF
14 | TRBV5-4 | ASSARLAGGGDTQY
13 | TRBV7-2 | ASLRTSGGTYEQY
10 | TRBV2 | ASSEGPQPQH
12 | TRBV7-8 | ASSLRTSYNEQF
11 | TRBV11-3 | ASRRGLNNEQF
11 | TRBV15 | ATSGEGGAPLH
12 | TRBV9 | ASRSGTGGVGYT
10 | TRBV28 | ASTAELPGYT
10 | TRBV7-9 | ASLGQNTEAF
12 | TRBV19 | ASSIAQGETEAF
14 | TRBV28 | ASSLLQGSGTDTQY
11 | TRBV24-1 | ATSGPLGQPQH
16 | TRBV20-1 | SARDAFRGPNIDSPLH
12 | TRBV4-1 | ASRDLGQGNGYT
16 | TRBV6-2/TRBV6-3 | ASSSYRGLAGSRETQY
12 | TRBV6-5 | ASSSDGYNSPLH
12 | TRBV4-3 | ASSQDLVLYGYT
10 | TRBV28 | AIPRGEYGYT
10 | TRBV20-1 | STSPGQAGYT
12 | TRBV20-1 | SAPGGDPNYGYT
11 | TRBV29-1 | SGRDGGGDTQY
12 | TRBV23-1 | ASSRGTHTDTQY
11 | TRBV6-2/TRBV6-3 | ASSSLDNYGYT
11 | TRBV6-1 | ASRRGITAEAF
11 | TRBV28 | ASAGGVHQPQH
12 | TRBV12-3/TRBV12-4 | ASSWGTGVNEQY
13 | TRBV6-1 | ASRWGQSNTGELF
12 | TRBV27 | ASSSQPYNSPLH
13 | TRBV2 | ASSVRQPNNRPQH
15 | TRBV21-1 | ASSTRPGRGYLETQY
14 | TRBV5-1 | ASSLVLAGGFYEQY
12 | TRBV20-1 | SARERTRKETQY
11 | TRBV25-1 | ASSREGPYEQY
12 | TRBV20-1 | SCGAGGWEETQY
15 | TRBV7-6 | ASSLGPGQGANNEQF
13 | TRBV19 | ASRTPRALNQPQH
13 | TRBV7-2 | ASSRDGRVTDTQY
11 | TRBV6-1 | ASSERTAYGYT
12 | TRBV6-1 | ASSEEIGGYEQY
14 | TRBV7-2 | ASSLVVGQVNTEAF
12 | TRBV10-1 | ASSESDWGNEQF
15 | TRBV6-1 | ASSPRGAGVDLGEQF
12 | TRBV27 | ASSRGTSYNEQF